This T cell receptor (beta chain) was captured by sequencing in a study of early T cells in non-severe SARS-CoV-2 infection. At the level of the study: The study sequenced bulk RNA from unsorted whole blood, with chains unpaired.

This clonotype has just a few counts. The CDR3 consists of 16 residues. V shed 5 bases, J shed 5 bases, and the junction held 12 bases outside the gene matches. CDR1 is SEHNR, CDR2 FQNEAQ, per germline (reference sequence). Unique molecular identifiers were affixed to single, distinct cDNA molecules. TCRdb called the 5' RACE reads again in MiXCR, with one record for every CDR3 protein. The top ten hold 30% to 45% of the sample, which has about 30,000 distinct CDR3 sequences, roughly 7.2% seen once. This sequence joins TRBV7-9 and TRBJ2-1; 7 nucleotides align to TRBD1. The source of this sequence is an adult who was a healthcare worker with PCR-confirmed SARS-CoV-2 infection or an uninfected control (not recorded which). Material: whole blood. CDR3 protein: CASSPGGHFVNNEQFF. CDR3 nucleotide sequence: TGTGCCAGCAGCCCAGGGGGACACTTCGTGAACAATGAGCAGTTCTTC. The variable domain in full, completed from reference TRBV7-9 and TRBJ2-1, reads DTGVSQNPRHKITKRGQNVTFRCDPISEHNRLYWYRQTLGQGPEFLTYFQNEAQLEKSRLLSDRFSAERPKGSFSTLEIQRTEQGDSAMYLCASSPGGHFVNNEQFFGPGTRLTVL.